A selection of T cell receptor beta chains follows, all from one sample in a study of T-cell reconstitution after alpha-beta-depleted transplantation in children. MiXCR, run by TCRdb on the PCR reads, gives a single entry per CDR3 protein. This sample has more than 500,000 distinct CDR3 sequences, with about 10% found just once. The source was PBMCs, mostly from graft donor cells, collected 180 days after TCRalphabeta/CD19-depleted stem cell transplant. These receptors came from a female patient aged 2-9 years who had a stem cell transplant for aplastic anemia, so the T cells may come from the graft donor. Both conserved end residues are part of each CDR3. The order of the fields is V gene, clone size, J gene, D gene, CDR3 protein, CDR3 DNA. A D gene is named only where the DNA matches it firmly. Clone size appears in some rows only: once, few, many, or a class for an expanded clone.

v_gene: TRBV7-2
abundance: .
j_gene: TRBJ2-5
d_gene: .
CDR3aa: CASSLVSETQYF
CDR3nt: TGTGCCAGCAGCTTAGTGTCCGAGACCCAGTACTTC

v_gene: TRBV29-1
abundance: many
j_gene: TRBJ2-7
d_gene: TRBD2
CDR3aa: CSVEGAVAGARYEQYF
CDR3nt: TGCAGCGTTGAAGGGGCCGTTGCGGGAGCTAGGTACGAGCAGTACTTC

v_gene: TRBV20-1
abundance: .
j_gene: TRBJ1-1
d_gene: .
CDR3aa: CSAREGRRDTEAFF
CDR3nt: TGCAGTGCTAGAGAGGGAAGGAGGGACACTGAAGCTTTCTTT

v_gene: TRBV18
abundance: .
j_gene: TRBJ2-5
d_gene: TRBD1
CDR3aa: CASSPLQRDRVQETQYF
CDR3nt: TGTGCCAGCTCACCACTTCAACGGGACAGGGTCCAAGAGACCCAGTACTTC

v_gene: TRBV7-2
abundance: few
j_gene: TRBJ2-1
d_gene: .
CDR3aa: CASSLRDSPYNEQFF
CDR3nt: TGTGCCAGCAGCTTACGCGATAGTCCTTACAATGAGCAGTTCTTC

v_gene: TRBV28
abundance: few
j_gene: TRBJ1-3
d_gene: .
CDR3aa: CASSLKVAGNTIYF
CDR3nt: TGTGCCAGCAGCCTAAAGGTTGCCGGAAACACCATATATTTT

v_gene: TRBV20-1
abundance: many
j_gene: TRBJ2-5
d_gene: .
CDR3aa: CSALPGSRGETQYF
CDR3nt: TGCAGTGCCCTCCCTGGCAGCCGGGGAGAGACCCAGTACTTC

v_gene: TRBV28
abundance: many
j_gene: TRBJ1-1
d_gene: .
CDR3aa: CASSVTREAEAFF
CDR3nt: TGTGCCAGCAGTGTCACCAGGGAGGCTGAAGCTTTCTTT

v_gene: TRBV27
abundance: few
j_gene: TRBJ2-1
d_gene: TRBD2
CDR3aa: CASSSRETSGRSYNEQFF
CDR3nt: TGTGCCAGCAGTTCCAGGGAGACTAGCGGGAGATCTTACAATGAGCAGTTCTTC

v_gene: TRBV29-1
abundance: many
j_gene: TRBJ2-1
d_gene: .
CDR3aa: CSVELLARDNEQFF
CDR3nt: TGCAGCGTTGAACTTTTGGCGCGGGACAATGAGCAGTTCTTC

v_gene: TRBV7-2
abundance: few
j_gene: TRBJ2-7
d_gene: .
CDR3aa: CASSSTYAGTPPYEQYF
CDR3nt: TGTGCCAGCAGCTCTACGTACGCCGGGACACCTCCCTACGAGCAGTACTTC

v_gene: TRBV20-1
abundance: .
j_gene: TRBJ1-6
d_gene: .
CDR3aa: CSARDGRGSPLHF
CDR3nt: TGCAGTGCTAGGGACGGCAGGGGATCACCCCTCCACTTT

v_gene: TRBV15
abundance: few
j_gene: TRBJ2-3
d_gene: .
CDR3aa: CATSRERVHSDTQYF
CDR3nt: TGTGCCACCAGCAGAGAGAGGGTTCATTCAGATACGCAGTATTTT

v_gene: TRBV5-1
abundance: many
j_gene: TRBJ2-6
d_gene: .
CDR3aa: CASSRSVSSGANVLTF
CDR3nt: TGCGCCAGCAGCAGGTCCGTAAGCTCTGGGGCCAACGTCCTGACTTTC

v_gene: TRBV15
abundance: many
j_gene: TRBJ2-3
d_gene: .
CDR3aa: CATSREALADTQYF
CDR3nt: TGTGCCACCAGCAGAGAAGCGTTGGCAGATACGCAGTATTTT

v_gene: TRBV7-9
abundance: .
j_gene: TRBJ1-2
d_gene: .
CDR3aa: CASSFAGEGYTF
CDR3nt: TGTGCCAGCAGCTTTGCCGGGGAGGGCTACACCTTC

v_gene: TRBV19
abundance: .
j_gene: TRBJ2-7
d_gene: TRBD1
CDR3aa: CASSELGDRVYEQYF
CDR3nt: TGTGCCAGTAGTGAATTGGGGGACAGGGTCTACGAGCAGTACTTC

v_gene: TRBV5-1
abundance: .
j_gene: TRBJ1-2
d_gene: TRBD1
CDR3aa: CASSSNPGQGFGYTF
CDR3nt: TGCGCCAGCAGCTCGAATCCGGGACAGGGTTTCGGCTACACCTTC

v_gene: TRBV28
abundance: few
j_gene: TRBJ1-3
d_gene: TRBD1
CDR3aa: CASSLASDRGVHSGNTIYF
CDR3nt: TGTGCCAGCAGTTTAGCCTCCGACAGGGGGGTACACTCTGGAAACACCATATATTTT

v_gene: TRBV12-3/TRBV12-4
abundance: many
j_gene: TRBJ1-1
d_gene: .
CDR3aa: CASSLVGGHRGAFF
CDR3nt: TGTGCCAGCAGTTTAGTAGGAGGACACCGCGGAGCTTTCTTT

v_gene: TRBV5-1
abundance: many
j_gene: TRBJ2-2
d_gene: .
CDR3aa: CASSFASANTGELFF
CDR3nt: TGCGCCAGCAGCTTCGCCAGCGCGAACACCGGGGAGCTGTTTTTT

v_gene: TRBV9
abundance: few
j_gene: TRBJ2-1
d_gene: TRBD2
CDR3aa: CASSVTVGERGGEQFF
CDR3nt: TGTGCCAGCAGCGTCACCGTGGGTGAGCGGGGAGGGGAGCAGTTCTTC

v_gene: TRBV7-9
abundance: .
j_gene: TRBJ1-1
d_gene: TRBD1
CDR3aa: CASSLAQGGTEAFF
CDR3nt: TGTGCCAGCAGCTTAGCACAGGGGGGAACTGAAGCTTTCTTT

v_gene: TRBV20-1
abundance: .
j_gene: TRBJ1-5
d_gene: TRBD1
CDR3aa: CSARAPEGQVLTQPQHF
CDR3nt: TGCAGTGCTAGAGCCCCTGAGGGACAGGTCCTTACTCAGCCCCAGCATTTT

v_gene: TRBV20-1
abundance: few
j_gene: TRBJ1-1
d_gene: .
CDR3aa: CSARGSNTEAFF
CDR3nt: TGCAGTGCTAGAGGATCGAACACTGAAGCTTTCTTT

v_gene: TRBV28
abundance: few
j_gene: TRBJ1-2
d_gene: .
CDR3aa: CASSPRRDNFYGYTF
CDR3nt: TGTGCCAGCAGTCCCCGGCGGGATAACTTCTATGGCTACACCTTC

v_gene: TRBV5-1
abundance: few
j_gene: TRBJ2-5
d_gene: TRBD1
CDR3aa: CASSFQQGKGETQYF
CDR3nt: TGCGCCAGCAGCTTCCAACAGGGGAAAGGAGAGACCCAGTACTTC

v_gene: TRBV7-9
abundance: many
j_gene: TRBJ2-1
d_gene: .
CDR3aa: CASSLGTILNDEQFF
CDR3nt: TGTGCCAGCAGCTTGGGGACCATTCTTAATGATGAGCAGTTCTTC

v_gene: TRBV20-1
abundance: few
j_gene: TRBJ2-1
d_gene: .
CDR3aa: CSASYRVSYNEQFF
CDR3nt: TGCAGTGCTAGCTACAGGGTCTCCTACAATGAGCAGTTCTTC

v_gene: TRBV28
abundance: few
j_gene: TRBJ1-6
d_gene: TRBD1
CDR3aa: CASSSPGTGHPFDSPLHF
CDR3nt: TGTGCCAGCAGTTCTCCCGGGACAGGGCACCCTTTTGATTCACCCCTCCACTTT

v_gene: TRBV5-1
abundance: few
j_gene: TRBJ2-7
d_gene: .
CDR3aa: CASSLAPGGYEQYF
CDR3nt: TGCGCCAGCAGCTTGGCTCCGGGTGGGTACGAGCAGTACTTC

v_gene: TRBV19
abundance: few
j_gene: TRBJ2-1
d_gene: .
CDR3aa: CASSSRDGDEQFF
CDR3nt: TGTGCCAGTAGTAGCAGGGATGGCGATGAGCAGTTCTTC

v_gene: TRBV7-8
abundance: few
j_gene: TRBJ2-1
d_gene: .
CDR3aa: CASSLGGDVYNEQFF
CDR3nt: TGTGCCAGCAGCTTAGGGGGGGATGTCTACAATGAGCAGTTCTTC